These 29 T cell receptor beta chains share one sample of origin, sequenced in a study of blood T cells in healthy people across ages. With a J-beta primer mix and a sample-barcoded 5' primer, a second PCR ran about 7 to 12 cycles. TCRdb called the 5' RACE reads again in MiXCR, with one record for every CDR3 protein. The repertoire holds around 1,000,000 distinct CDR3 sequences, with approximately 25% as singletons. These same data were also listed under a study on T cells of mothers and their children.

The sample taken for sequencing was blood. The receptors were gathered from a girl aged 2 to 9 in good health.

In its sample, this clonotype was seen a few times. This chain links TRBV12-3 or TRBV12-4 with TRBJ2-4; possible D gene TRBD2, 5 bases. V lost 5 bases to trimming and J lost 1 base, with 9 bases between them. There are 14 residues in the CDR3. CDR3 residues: CASSATTAKNIQYF. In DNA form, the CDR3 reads TGTGCCAGCAGTGCGACTACGGCCAAAAACATTCAGTACTTC.

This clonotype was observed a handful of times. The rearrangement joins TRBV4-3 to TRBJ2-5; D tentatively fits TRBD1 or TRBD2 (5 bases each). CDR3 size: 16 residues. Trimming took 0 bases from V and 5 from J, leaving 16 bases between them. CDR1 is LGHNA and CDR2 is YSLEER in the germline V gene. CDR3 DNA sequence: TGCGCCAGCAGCCAAGATGGGGACGTTATTGGGGAGACCCAGTACTTC. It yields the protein CASSQDGDVIGETQYF.

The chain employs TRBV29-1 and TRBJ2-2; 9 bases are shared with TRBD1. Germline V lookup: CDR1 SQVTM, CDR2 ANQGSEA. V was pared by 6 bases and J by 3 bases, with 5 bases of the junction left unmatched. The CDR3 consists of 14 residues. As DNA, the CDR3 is TGCAGCGTGAAGAGACAGGGGGACACCGGGGAGCTGTTTTTT. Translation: CSVKRQGDTGELFF.

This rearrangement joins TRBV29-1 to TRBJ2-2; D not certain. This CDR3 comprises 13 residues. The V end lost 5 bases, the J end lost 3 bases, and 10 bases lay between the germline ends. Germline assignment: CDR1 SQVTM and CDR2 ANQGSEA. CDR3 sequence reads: CSVTRVYTGELFF. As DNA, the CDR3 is TGCAGCGTTACCCGGGTGTACACCGGGGAGCTGTTTTTT.

The CDR3 loop reads CASSFRRGQNTGELFF. CDR3 coding DNA: TGTGCCAGCAGCTTCCGACGGGGGCAGAACACCGGGGAGCTGTTTTTT. V usage is TRBV7-2 and J usage is TRBJ2-2, with D perhaps assigned TRBD1 or TRBD2 (6 bases each). The CDR3 runs 16 residues. The ends were cut back, 3 bases at V and 1 base at J, with 12 bases in the middle. CDR1 is SGHTA and CDR2 is FQGNSA in the germline V gene.

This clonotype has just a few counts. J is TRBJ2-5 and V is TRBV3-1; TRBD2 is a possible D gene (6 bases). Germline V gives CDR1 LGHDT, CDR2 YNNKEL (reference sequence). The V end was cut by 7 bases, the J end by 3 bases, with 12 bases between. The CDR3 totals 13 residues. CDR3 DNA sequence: TGTGCCAGCAACGGGGGAAAAAAAGAGACCCAGTACTTC. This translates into CASNGGKKETQYF.

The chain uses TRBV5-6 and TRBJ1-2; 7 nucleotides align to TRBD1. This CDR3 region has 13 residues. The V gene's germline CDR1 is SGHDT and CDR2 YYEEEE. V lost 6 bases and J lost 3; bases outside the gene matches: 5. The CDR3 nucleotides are TGTGCCAGCAACCCGACAGGGTACTATGGCTACACCTTC. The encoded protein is CASNPTGYYGYTF.

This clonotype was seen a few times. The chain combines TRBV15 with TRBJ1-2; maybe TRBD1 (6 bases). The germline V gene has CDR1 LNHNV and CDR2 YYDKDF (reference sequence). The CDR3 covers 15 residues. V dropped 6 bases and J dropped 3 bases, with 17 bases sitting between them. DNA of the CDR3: TGTGCCACCAGGATAACACAGGGTCTGGACTATGGCTACACCTTC. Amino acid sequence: CATRITQGLDYGYTF.

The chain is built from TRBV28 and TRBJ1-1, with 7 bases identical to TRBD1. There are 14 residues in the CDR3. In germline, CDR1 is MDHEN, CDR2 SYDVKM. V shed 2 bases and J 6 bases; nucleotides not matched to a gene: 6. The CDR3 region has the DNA TGTGCCAGCAGTTTAATTCAGGGGGAACCTGAAGCTTTCTTT. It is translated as CASSLIQGEPEAFF.

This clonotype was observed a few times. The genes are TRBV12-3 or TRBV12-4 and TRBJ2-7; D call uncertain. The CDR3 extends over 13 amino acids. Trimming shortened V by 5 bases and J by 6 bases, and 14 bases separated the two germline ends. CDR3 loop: CASSPTVPIEQYF. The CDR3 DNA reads TGTGCCAGCAGTCCAACAGTCCCTATCGAGCAGTACTTC.

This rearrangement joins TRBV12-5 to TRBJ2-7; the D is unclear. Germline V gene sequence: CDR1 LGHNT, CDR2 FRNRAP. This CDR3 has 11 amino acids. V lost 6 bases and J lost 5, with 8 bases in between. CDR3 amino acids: CASGAVDEQYF. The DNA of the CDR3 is TGTGCTAGTGGCGCCGTGGACGAGCAGTACTTC.

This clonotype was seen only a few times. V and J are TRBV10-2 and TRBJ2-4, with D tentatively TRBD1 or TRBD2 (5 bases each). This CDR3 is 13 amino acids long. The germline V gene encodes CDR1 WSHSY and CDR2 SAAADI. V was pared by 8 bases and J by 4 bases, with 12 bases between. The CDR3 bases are TGCGCCAGCTCTGGGACGATGAAAAACATTCAGTACTTC. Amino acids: CASSGTMKNIQYF.

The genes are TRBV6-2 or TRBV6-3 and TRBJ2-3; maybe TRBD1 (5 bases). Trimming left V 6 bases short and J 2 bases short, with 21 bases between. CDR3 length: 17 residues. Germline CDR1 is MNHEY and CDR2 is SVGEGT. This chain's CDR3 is CASSPYPTGYLTDTQYF. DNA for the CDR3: TGTGCCAGCAGCCCTTACCCCACAGGTTACCTCACAGATACGCAGTATTTT.

This CDR3 reads CASSEAGSNQPQHF. CDR3 bases: TGTGCCAGCAGTGAGGCGGGAAGCAATCAGCCCCAGCATTTT. The chain is built from TRBV6-1 and TRBJ1-5, with unresolved D. This CDR3 comprises 14 residues. The V end lost 3 bases, the J end lost 1 base, and 7 bases lay between the germline ends. CDR1 is MNHNS, CDR2 SASEGT, per germline.

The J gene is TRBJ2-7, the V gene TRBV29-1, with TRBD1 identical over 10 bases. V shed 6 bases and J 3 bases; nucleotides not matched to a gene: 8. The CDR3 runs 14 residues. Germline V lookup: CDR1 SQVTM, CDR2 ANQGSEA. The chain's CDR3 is CSVEDRGNVYEQYF. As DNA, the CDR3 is TGCAGCGTCGAGGACAGGGGGAACGTCTACGAGCAGTACTTC.

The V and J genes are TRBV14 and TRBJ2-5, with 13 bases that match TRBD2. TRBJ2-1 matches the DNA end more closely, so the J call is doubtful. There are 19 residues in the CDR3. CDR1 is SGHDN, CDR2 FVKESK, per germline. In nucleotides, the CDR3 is TGTGCCAGCAGCCAACGTCGATCTAACAGGACTAGCGGGAGTTATGAGCAGTTCTTC. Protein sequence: CASSQRRSNRTSGSYEQFF.

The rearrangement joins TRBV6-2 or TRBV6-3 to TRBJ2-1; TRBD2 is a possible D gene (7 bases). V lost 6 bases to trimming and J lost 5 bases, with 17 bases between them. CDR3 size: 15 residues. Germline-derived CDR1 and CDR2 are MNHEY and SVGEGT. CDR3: CASSLRRGGNNEQFF. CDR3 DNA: TGTGCCAGCAGCCTTCGAAGGGGGGGAAACAATGAGCAGTTCTTC.

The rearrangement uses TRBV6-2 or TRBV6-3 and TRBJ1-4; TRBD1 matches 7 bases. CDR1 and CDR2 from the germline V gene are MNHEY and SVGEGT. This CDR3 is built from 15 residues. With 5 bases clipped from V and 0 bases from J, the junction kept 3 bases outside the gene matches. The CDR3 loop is CASSRTGATNEKLFF. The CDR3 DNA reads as TGTGCCAGCAGTCGGACAGGCGCAACTAATGAAAAACTGTTTTTT.

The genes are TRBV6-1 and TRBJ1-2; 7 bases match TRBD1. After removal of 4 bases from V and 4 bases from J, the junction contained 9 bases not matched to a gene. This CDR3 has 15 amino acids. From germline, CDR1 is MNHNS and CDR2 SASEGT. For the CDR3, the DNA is TGTGCCAGCAGTGCAGCTCGACAGGGCGCCTATGGCTACACCTTC. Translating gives CASSAARQGAYGYTF.

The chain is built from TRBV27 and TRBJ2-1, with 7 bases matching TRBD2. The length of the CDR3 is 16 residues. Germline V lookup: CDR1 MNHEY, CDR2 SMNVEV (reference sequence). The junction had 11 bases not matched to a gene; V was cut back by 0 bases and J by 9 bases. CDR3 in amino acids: CASSLSPGGARGEQFF. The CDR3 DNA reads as TGTGCCAGCAGTTTATCGCCGGGGGGAGCTCGGGGTGAGCAGTTCTTC.

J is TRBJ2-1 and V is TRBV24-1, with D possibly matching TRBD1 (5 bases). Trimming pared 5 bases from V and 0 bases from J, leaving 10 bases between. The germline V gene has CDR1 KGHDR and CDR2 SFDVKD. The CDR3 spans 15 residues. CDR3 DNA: TGTGCCACCAGTGTGAAGACAGACTCCTACAATGAGCAGTTCTTC. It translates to CATSVKTDSYNEQFF.

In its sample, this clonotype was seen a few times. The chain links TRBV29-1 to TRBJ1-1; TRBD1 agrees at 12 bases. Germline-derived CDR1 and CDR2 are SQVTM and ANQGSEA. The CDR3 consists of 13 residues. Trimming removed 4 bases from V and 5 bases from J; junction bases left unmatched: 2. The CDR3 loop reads CSVAGQGATEAFF. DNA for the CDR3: TGCAGCGTTGCGGGACAGGGGGCGACTGAAGCTTTCTTT.

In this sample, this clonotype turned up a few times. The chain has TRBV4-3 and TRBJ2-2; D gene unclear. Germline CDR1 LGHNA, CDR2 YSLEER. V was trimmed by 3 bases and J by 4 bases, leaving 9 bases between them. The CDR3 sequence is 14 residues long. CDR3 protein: CASSHDQLTGELFF. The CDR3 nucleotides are TGCGCCAGCAGCCATGATCAGCTCACCGGGGAGCTGTTTTTT.

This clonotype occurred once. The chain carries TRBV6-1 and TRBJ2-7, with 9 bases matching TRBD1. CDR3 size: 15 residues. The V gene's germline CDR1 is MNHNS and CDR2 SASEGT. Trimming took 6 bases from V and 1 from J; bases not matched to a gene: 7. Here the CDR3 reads CASSPGTGPSYEQYF. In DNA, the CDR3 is TGTGCCAGCAGCCCGGGGACAGGGCCGTCCTACGAGCAGTACTTC.

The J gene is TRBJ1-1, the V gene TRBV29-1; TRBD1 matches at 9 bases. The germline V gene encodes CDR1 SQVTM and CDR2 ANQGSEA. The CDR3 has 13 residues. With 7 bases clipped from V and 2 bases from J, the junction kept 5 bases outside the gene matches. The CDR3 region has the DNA TGCAGCGGCAAAACAGGGGGCAACACTGAAGCTTTCTTT. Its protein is CSGKTGGNTEAFF.

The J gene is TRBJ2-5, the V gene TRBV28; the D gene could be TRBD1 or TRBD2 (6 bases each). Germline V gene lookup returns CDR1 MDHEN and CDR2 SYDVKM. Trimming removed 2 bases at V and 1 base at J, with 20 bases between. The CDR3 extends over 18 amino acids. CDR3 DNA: TGTGCCAGCAGTTTAATGTTCGGACAGAGGGACTCCCAAGAGACCCAGTACTTC. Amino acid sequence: CASSLMFGQRDSQETQYF.

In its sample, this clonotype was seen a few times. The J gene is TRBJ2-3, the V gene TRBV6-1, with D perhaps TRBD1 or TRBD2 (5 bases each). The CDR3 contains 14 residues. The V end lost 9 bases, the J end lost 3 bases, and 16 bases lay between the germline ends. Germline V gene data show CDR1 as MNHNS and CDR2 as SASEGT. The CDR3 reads CASREGMGTDTQYF. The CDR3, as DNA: TGTGCCAGTAGAGAGGGGATGGGGACAGATACGCAGTATTTT.

The CDR3 coding sequence is TGTGCCAGCAGCTTTTTCGGCAGGGGCGAGACCCAGTACTTC. Its translation: CASSFFGRGETQYF. This chain links TRBV7-8 with TRBJ2-5, with D tentatively TRBD1 (6 bases). V was trimmed by 3 bases and J by 5 bases, leaving 13 bases between them. From germline, CDR1 is SGHVS and CDR2 FQNEAQ. There are 14 residues in the CDR3. Together with reference TRBV7-8 and TRBJ2-5, the CDR3 gives the full variable domain: GAGVSQSPRYKVAKRGQDVALRCDPISGHVSLFWYQQALGQGPEFLTYFQNEAQLDKSGLPSDRFFAERPEGSVSTLKIQRTQQEDSAVYLCASSFFGRGETQYFGPGTRLLVL.

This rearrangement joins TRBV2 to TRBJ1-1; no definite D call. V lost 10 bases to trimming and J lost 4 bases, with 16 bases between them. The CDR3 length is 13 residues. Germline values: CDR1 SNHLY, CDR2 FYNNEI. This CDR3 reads CANSFGSFTEAFF. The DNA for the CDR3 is TGTGCCAACTCCTTTGGGTCCTTCACTGAAGCTTTCTTT.